This TCR beta chain was profiled in a study of HIV-infected patients and healthy controls. Findings and limits, study-wide: HIV-infected patients shared fewer CDR3 sequences between individuals than healthy controls.

Around 500 ng RNA was reverse transcribed with alpha and beta constant-region primers. Each of the alpha and beta chains got its own library through chain-specific third strand synthesis with indices. The cDNA received a 5' RACE adapter containing a random hexamer plus an SP2 sequencing primer site. TCRdb re-called the 5' RACE reads with MiXCR, one entry per CDR3 protein. Altogether 4,000 to 4,500 distinct CDR3 sequences are present, roughly 9% being singletons, with the ten largest covering roughly two fifths. This clonotype was recorded many times. Its specificity is unknown. J gave up 0 bases and V 6 bases, and 7 bases lay outside the gene matches. The CDR3 has 16 residues. Roughly three months, about 14 weeks, into antiretroviral therapy, follow-up blood was collected. No cell fractionation was done, so the repertoire covers all unsorted peripheral blood T cells.

This TCR was recovered from an adult with HIV infection. This rearrangement joins TRBV12-3 or TRBV12-4 to TRBJ2-2, with 7 nucleotides matching TRBD1. The specimen was blood, collected during antiretroviral therapy. The CDR3 sequence: CASRPDRVANTGELFF. The CDR3 DNA sequence: TGTGCCAGCAGACCCGACAGGGTAGCGAACACCGGGGAGCTGTTTTTT.